The rows below give T cell receptor beta chains drawn from one sample of a study of shared clonotypes between healthy human individuals. Clones were sequenced by immunoSEQ multiplex PCR, and TCRdb holds only the in-frame ones, with some missing. This table holds some 2,100,000 clones, under 95% found once. Sequencing was carried out using naive CD8+ T cells from PBMCs. The receptors come from a man aged 18 to 29 in good health. Some clones in this sample may be carry-over from other donors' samples. Each CDR3 is given with its conserved first and last residue. D genes are given only for firm matches. Size values are once, few and many counts, or a class for expanded clones, and some rows have none.

D gene,clone size,J gene,V gene,CDR3 protein,CDR3 DNA
.,.,TRBJ2-3,TRBV6-6,CASSLDTQYF,TGTGCCAGTAGTTTGGATACGCAGTATTTT
.,.,TRBJ1-5,TRBV27,CASSEGQNQPQHF,TGTGCCAGCAGTGAAGGACAGAATCAGCCCCAGCATTTT
.,.,TRBJ2-7,TRBV9,CASSRNSATYEQYF,TGTGCCAGCAGCCGCAATAGCGCCACCTACGAGCAGTACTTC
TRBD1,.,TRBJ1-1,TRBV7-9,CASSLAPGGTEAFF,TGTGCCAGCAGCTTGGCCCCAGGGGGCACTGAAGCTTTCTTT
.,.,TRBJ1-4,TRBV28,CASSSSGYGEKLFF,TGTGCCAGCAGTTCGTCAGGGTATGGTGAAAAACTGTTTTTT
TRBD2,once,TRBJ2-3,TRBV7-9,CASSLAGTSGKSSTDTQYF,TGTGCCAGCAGCTTAGCAGGGACTAGCGGGAAGTCTAGCACAGATACGCAGTATTTT
.,.,TRBJ2-2,TRBV5-4,CASSLPDGLLSRELFF,TGTGCCAGCAGCTTGCCGGACGGGCTACTCTCACGGGAGCTGTTTTTT
.,.,TRBJ2-1,TRBV19,CASSIRGPDEQFF,TGTGCCAGTAGTATTCGAGGGCCGGATGAGCAGTTCTTC
.,.,TRBJ2-7,TRBV10-2,CASTEGWAQYF,TGCGCCAGCACCGAAGGCTGGGCGCAGTACTTC
.,.,TRBJ1-2,TRBV6-1,CASSEGPRAGNGYTF,TGTGCCAGCAGTGAAGGTCCAAGGGCAGGGAACGGCTACACCTTC
.,.,TRBJ2-3,TRBV19,CASSMVRGADTQYF,TGTGCCAGTAGTATGGTTCGAGGCGCAGATACGCAGTATTTT
.,once,TRBJ2-7,TRBV7-6,CASSFRAGSITYEQYF,TGTGCCAGCAGCTTTAGGGCCGGGTCCATCACCTACGAGCAGTACTTC
.,.,TRBJ1-1,TRBV7-2,CASSLYSLVNTEAFF,TGTGCCAGCAGCTTATATTCGTTGGTGAACACTGAAGCTTTCTTT
.,.,TRBJ2-3,TRBV5-4,CASSSGLLNRDTQYF,TGTGCCAGCAGCTCGGGGCTACTCAACCGGGATACGCAGTATTTT
.,.,TRBJ2-7,TRBV19,CASSIELRTAYYEQYF,TGTGCCAGTAGTATAGAACTAAGGACGGCGTACTACGAGCAGTACTTC
TRBD2,.,TRBJ2-1,TRBV5-1,CASSLAQGMGLVSYNEQFF,TGCGCCAGCAGCTTGGCCCAAGGAATGGGACTAGTTTCCTACAATGAGCAGTTCTTC
TRBD2,.,TRBJ2-7,TRBV7-9,CASSWTASGRMDEQYF,TGTGCCAGCAGCTGGACGGCTAGCGGGAGAATGGACGAGCAGTACTTC
TRBD2,.,TRBJ2-4,TRBV27,CASSSSSISGRAKNIQYF,TGTGCCAGCAGTTCGTCCAGTATCAGCGGGAGAGCCAAAAACATTCAGTACTTC
.,.,TRBJ1-1,TRBV4-2,CASSQDFREAEAFF,TGTGCCAGCAGCCAAGATTTCAGGGAGGCTGAAGCTTTCTTT
TRBD1,.,TRBJ2-7,TRBV7-9,CASSLGVRDSTYEQYF,TGTGCCAGCAGCTTAGGGGTTCGGGACAGCACCTACGAGCAGTACTTC
.,.,TRBJ2-4,TRBV27,CASSPFGGENIQYF,TGTGCCAGCAGTCCCTTCGGCGGGGAAAACATTCAGTACTTC
.,.,TRBJ2-7,TRBV27,CASSLRVGSYEQYF,TGTGCCAGCAGTTTAAGGGTAGGTTCCTACGAGCAGTACTTC
.,once,TRBJ2-5,TRBV27,CASSPAAGWRETQYF,TGTGCCAGCAGTCCCGCCGCAGGGTGGAGAGAGACCCAGTACTTC
TRBD2,.,TRBJ2-3,TRBV5-4,CASRGGKDTQYF,TGTGCCAGCAGGGGGGGGAAGGATACGCAGTATTTT
TRBD1,.,TRBJ1-2,TRBV7-9,CASSLAHRGREANYGYTF,TGTGCCAGCAGCTTAGCCCACAGGGGCCGCGAAGCTAACTATGGCTACACCTTC
TRBD2,.,TRBJ2-5,TRBV28,CASSENGLVKQETQYF,TGTGCCAGCAGTGAGAACGGACTAGTTAAACAAGAGACCCAGTACTTC